The rows below give T cell receptor beta chains drawn from one sample of a study of shared clonotypes between healthy human individuals. Clones were read by immunoSEQ multiplex PCR, and TCRdb kept only the in-frame ones, dropping some. The repertoire holds over a million clones, with around 75% as singletons. The sample was memory CD4+ T cells sorted from blood. These receptors all stem from a man aged 18 to 29 in good health. Each CDR3 is given with its conserved first and last residue. The D gene is left open where the match is weak.

D | J | V | length | CDR3 | DNA
- | TRBJ2-7 | TRBV7-2 | 13 | CASSLFRDPEQYF | TGTGCCAGCAGCTTGTTCAGGGACCCCGAGCAGTACTTC
- | TRBJ1-1 | TRBV5-1 | 14 | CASSLEDGMAEAFF | TGCGCCAGCAGCTTGGAGGACGGAATGGCTGAAGCTTTCTTT
- | TRBJ2-1 | TRBV18 | 16 | CASSPQLVSLYNEQFF | TGTGCCAGCTCCCCTCAGTTAGTAAGCCTATACAATGAGCAGTTCTTC
TRBD2 | TRBJ2-1 | TRBV7-2 | 15 | CASSLAGTTALEQFF | TGTGCCAGCAGCTTAGCCGGGACTACCGCCTTGGAGCAGTTCTTC
TRBD1 | TRBJ1-6 | TRBV19 | 16 | CASTPPGQRENSPLHF | TGTGCCAGTACTCCACCGGGACAGCGGGAAAATTCACCCCTCCACTTT
TRBD2 | TRBJ2-2 | TRBV14 | 14 | CASSPLAGTGELFF | TGTGCCAGCAGCCCGTTAGCGGGGACCGGGGAGCTGTTTTTT
- | TRBJ2-7 | TRBV21-1 | 14 | CASSKRKASYEQYF | TGTGCCAGCAGCAAACGGAAGGCCTCCTACGAGCAGTACTTC
TRBD1 | TRBJ1-2 | TRBV5-1 | 15 | CASSLGGTGGFGYTF | TGCGCCAGCAGCTTGGGCGGGACAGGGGGTTTCGGCTACACCTTC
- | TRBJ2-1 | TRBV5-6 | 16 | CASSPGLGRPDNEQFF | TGTGCCAGCAGCCCCGGTTTGGGGCGGCCTGACAATGAGCAGTTCTTC
- | TRBJ2-7 | TRBV10-3 | 13 | CAITTDGTYEQYF | TGTGCCATCACCACGGACGGTACCTACGAGCAGTACTTC
- | TRBJ1-5 | TRBV6-1 | 14 | CASSEATANQPQHF | TGTGCCAGCAGTGAAGCCACGGCCAATCAGCCCCAGCATTTT